This T cell receptor (beta chain) was sequenced for a study of CD8+ T cells in alopecia areata. Extracted RNA was reverse transcribed, and the resulting cDNA served as sequencing template. This table comes from immunoSEQ multiplex PCR, and its TCRdb copy is limited to in-frame clones, with some not included. The sample lists 100,000 to 150,000 clones; around 60% were seen once. CDR3 length: 17 amino acids. Trimming at V came to 0 bases and at J to 3 bases, leaving 10 bases not matched to a gene. Germline CDR1 reads SGHNT; CDR2 reads YYREEE (reference sequence). Source: CD4+ T cells sorted from blood, taken at week 0. This chain uses TRBV5-4 with TRBJ2-7; TRBD2 matches 9 bases. The origin of this receptor is a human donor with alopecia areata. The CDR3 spells CASSLDSLAGSLYEQYF. For the CDR3, the DNA is TGTGCCAGCAGCTTGGATTCGCTAGCGGGATCCCTCTACGAGCAGTACTTC.